The T cell receptor beta chain described here comes from a study of blood T cell repertoires in COVID-19 (dated by TCRdb to the early 2020s). General notes on the study: The collaborator samples originated in the United States, Italy and Spain and spanned the acute and convalescent phases of COVID-19. Deeply sampled blood TCRbeta repertoires from subjects exposed to, actively infected with, or recovered from COVID-19 were included in the dataset. The repertoires were released in a freely available public database meant as a resource for research on the immune response to SARS-CoV-2. The material from the prospective study consisted of cDNA or gDNA derived from T cells, B-cell-depleted T cells, or PBMCs. Samples came from the ongoing ImmuneRACE study (first 160 participants) plus 1,254 subjects from 6 global collaborators. Nearly every sample came with metadata listing a de-identified subject ID, COVID-19 status, age in years and sex. Where available, HLA class I and class II types were obtained from metadata supplied by the sample provider rather than from assay-based typing. Broad study findings and their caveats: The amount of clinical and demographic metadata varied by source and participant and was provided uncurated.

At the junction V is shortened by 4 bases and J by 4 bases, with 11 bases in between. Spanning cysteine to phenylalanine, the CDR3 consists of 14 amino acids. The read is trimmed to its CDR3 DNA, 42 bases read in frame from base 1. According to the germline V gene, CDR1 reads MNHEY and CDR2 reads SVGAGI. On this clone: It has no known antigen specificity. No quality values exist for individual bases; no much larger clone is one base distant.

TCRbeta CDR3 regions were amplified from genomic DNA by means of the immunoSEQ Assay, a bias-controlled multiplex PCR. Per the original workflow: The number of nucleated cells in each sample was estimated by amplification of reference gene primers within the assay. Sequence reads were collapsed and filtered to measure the absolute abundance of every unique TCRbeta CDR3 rearrangement. For each sample, productive Simpson clonality was calculated by taking the square root of Simpson's diversity index across productive rearrangements. The source is immuneACCESS, and TCRdb retained only in-frame sequences with V and J called. Part of the clones is not carried over; for the studies checked, unresolved V genes explain less than half of this, and the remainder is unexplained. That table furnishes V, J and clone size, whereas the DNA furnished D and trimming. The sample table shows about 62,000 clones, and just over 85% are seen once. The ten most abundant clones make up under 1.5% of the sample.

Each collaborating institution followed its own protocols to collect whole blood in K2EDTA tubes. For TCRbeta analysis, collaborators shipped samples in one of three forms: frozen whole blood, isolated PBMCs, or DNA extracted from either of those sample types. This receptor was identified in a woman at least 80 years old with acute or convalescent COVID-19. The chain is made from TRBV6-5 and TRBJ2-1; the D gene cannot be named for sure. The material sequenced was peripheral blood. The CDR3 reads as follows: CASSSVSKYNEQFF. The sequenced DNA: TGTGCCAGCAGTTCAGTTTCCAAGTACAATGAGCAGTTCTTC.